These 13 T cell receptor beta chains were all obtained from the same sample, sequenced in a study of identical twins. TCRdb re-analysed the 5' RACE reads in MiXCR, keeping a single row per CDR3 protein. The sample carries under 900,000 distinct CDR3 sequences, more than 9% recorded once. The same data also contributed to another study, on yellow fever vaccine responses in identical twins.

Source material: PBMCs. Source of these receptors: a woman under 30 in good health.

The V and J genes are TRBV7-2 and TRBJ1-2; D possibly corresponds to TRBD1 (6 bases). V was pared by 1 base and J by 4 bases, with 10 bases between. The CDR3 runs 14 residues. CDR1 SGHTA and CDR2 FQGNSA come from the germline V gene. This CDR3 is CASSLVQGTYGYTF. CDR3 coding DNA: TGTGCCAGCAGCTTAGTCCAGGGGACCTATGGCTACACCTTC.

J is TRBJ2-1 and V is TRBV10-3, with D tentatively TRBD2 (7 bases). This CDR3 comprises 16 residues. Trimming shortened V by 6 bases and J by 1 base, and 16 bases separated the two germline ends. CDR1 and CDR2 (germline): ENHRY, SYGVKD. CDR3 loop: CAISFAGAGSYNEQFF. CDR3 nucleotides: TGTGCCATCAGCTTTGCGGGGGCAGGGTCCTACAATGAGCAGTTCTTC.

This clonotype was observed a few times. V usage is TRBV12-3 or TRBV12-4 and J usage is TRBJ1-1; no clear D. The CDR3 length is 14 residues. V gave up 6 bases and J gave up 5 bases, with 16 bases separating them. Written as DNA, the CDR3 is TGTGCCAGCAGAGACCGTGGCAGGCGTACTGAAGCTTTCTTT. This translates into CASRDRGRRTEAFF.

There are a few counts of this clonotype. One end of the junction fails to match germline, which may point to a read error. The J gene is TRBJ2-7, the V gene TRBV12-3 or TRBV12-4, with D possibly TRBD2 on 5 matching bases. CDR3 size: 11 residues. This CDR3 reads CASSSGQRASF. CDR3 coding DNA: TGTGCCAGCAGTTCCGGCCAGAGGGCAAGCTTC.

CDR3 protein: CASSLMVRDTKNIQYF. The CDR3 nucleotides are TGCGCCAGCAGCTTGATGGTCCGGGACACCAAAAACATTCAGTACTTC. This chain connects TRBV5-1 to TRBJ2-4; tentative D call: TRBD1 (6 bases). The CDR3 spans 16 residues. Trimming pared 1 base from V and 2 bases from J, leaving 13 bases between. Germline V gene data show CDR1 as SGHRS and CDR2 as YFSETQ. The full variable domain, with the rest looked up from reference TRBV5-1 and TRBJ2-4, is KAGVTQTPRYLIKTRGQQVTLSCSPISGHRSVSWYQQTPGQGLQFLFEYFSETQRNKGNFPGRFSGRQFSNSRSEMNVSTLELGDSALYLCASSLMVRDTKNIQYFGAGTRLSVL.

The chain couples TRBV4-1 to TRBJ2-7; 10 bases match TRBD2. Germline V lookup: CDR1 MGHRA, CDR2 YSYEKL. The CDR3 runs 15 residues. With 2 bases clipped from V and 4 bases from J, the junction kept 5 bases outside the gene matches. In DNA, the CDR3 is TGCGCCAGCAGCCAACTGACTAGCGGGCCGTACGAGCAGTACTTC. Translation gives CASSQLTSGPYEQYF.

V and J are TRBV7-9 and TRBJ2-1; the D is unclear. CDR1 and CDR2 (germline): SEHNR, FQNEAQ (reference sequence). V lost 1 base to trimming and J lost 7 bases, with 11 bases between them. CDR3 length: 14 residues. CDR3 in amino acids: CASSLVGSWNEQFF. DNA of the CDR3: TGTGCCAGCAGCTTAGTAGGAAGCTGGAATGAGCAGTTCTTC.

Only a few counts were recorded for this clonotype. The J gene is TRBJ2-5, the V gene TRBV29-1; D unresolved. This CDR3 is 15 amino acids long. V was pared by 7 bases and J by 3 bases, with 21 bases between. Germline CDR1 reads SQVTM; CDR2 reads ANQGSEA. The CDR3: CSGAPGYTRKETQYF. CDR3 coding DNA: TGCAGCGGCGCCCCGGGCTATACACGAAAAGAGACCCAGTACTTC.

This chain joins TRBV4-1 and TRBJ2-2; no clear D gene. CDR3 length: 15 residues. V lost 6 bases, J lost 2 bases, and 13 bases lay in between. Germline lookup yields CDR1 MGHRA and CDR2 YSYEKL. CDR3 residues: CASRPGFPNTGELFF. Here the CDR3 DNA reads TGCGCCAGCAGGCCCGGTTTCCCTAACACCGGGGAGCTGTTTTTT.

This clonotype was detected only a few times. This rearrangement joins TRBV9 to TRBJ2-5; 9 nucleotides match TRBD1. This CDR3 comprises 17 residues. Trimming at V came to 0 bases and at J to 4 bases, leaving 10 bases not matched to a gene. The germline gives CDR1 SGDLS, CDR2 YYNGEE. Written as DNA, the CDR3 is TGTGCCAGCAGCGTAGAAGCCGGGACAGGGTGGGGAGAGACCCAGTACTTC. Protein: CASSVEAGTGWGETQYF.

This clonotype was seen at least ten times. The chain combines TRBV5-1 with TRBJ2-1; 9 nucleotides align to TRBD1. The CDR3 contains 15 residues. V trimming: 4 bases; J trimming: 7 bases; junction bases outside the gene matches: 9. Germline values: CDR1 SGHRS, CDR2 YFSETQ. CDR3 protein: CASSARDRARNEQFF. CDR3 DNA sequence: TGCGCCAGCAGCGCCCGGGACAGGGCGAGGAATGAGCAGTTCTTC.

This rearrangement joins TRBV19 to TRBJ2-2; D may match TRBD1 or TRBD2 (6 bases each). V shed 7 bases and J shed 6 bases, with 18 bases lying between them. Germline V gene sequence: CDR1 LNHDA, CDR2 SQIVND (reference sequence). This CDR3 has 15 residues. The CDR3 DNA reads TGTGCCAGTACTCTTGGACCCGGGGGCTCCGGGGAGCTGTTTTTT. It yields the protein CASTLGPGGSGELFF.

This clonotype was counted only a few times. The V gene is TRBV7-9, the J gene TRBJ2-3, with TRBD2 matching 9 bases. The J segment lost 1 base and the V segment lost 8 bases, leaving 4 bases of the junction unmatched. In germline, CDR1 is SEHNR, CDR2 FQNEAQ (reference sequence). The CDR3 contains 14 residues. CDR3 nucleotides: TGTGCCAGCGGCATAGCGGGGGGCACAGATACGCAGTATTTT. Protein product: CASGIAGGTDTQYF.